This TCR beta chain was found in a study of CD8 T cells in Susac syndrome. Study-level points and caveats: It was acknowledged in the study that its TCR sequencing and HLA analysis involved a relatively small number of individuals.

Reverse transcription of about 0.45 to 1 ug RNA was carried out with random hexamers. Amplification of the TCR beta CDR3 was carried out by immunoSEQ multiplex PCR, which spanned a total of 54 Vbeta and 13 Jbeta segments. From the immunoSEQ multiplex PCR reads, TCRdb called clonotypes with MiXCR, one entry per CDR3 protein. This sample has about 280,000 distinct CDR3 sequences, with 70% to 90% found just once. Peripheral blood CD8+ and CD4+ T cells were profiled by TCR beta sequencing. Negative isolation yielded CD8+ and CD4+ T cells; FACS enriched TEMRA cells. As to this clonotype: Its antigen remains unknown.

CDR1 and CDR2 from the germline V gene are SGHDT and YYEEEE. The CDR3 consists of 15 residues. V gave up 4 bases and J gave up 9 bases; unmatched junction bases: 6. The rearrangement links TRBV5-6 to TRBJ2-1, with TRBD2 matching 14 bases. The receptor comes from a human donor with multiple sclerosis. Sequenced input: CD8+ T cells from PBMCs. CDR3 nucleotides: TGTGCCAGCAGCCACGGACTAGCGGGGGGTCGTGAGCAGTTCTTC. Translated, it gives CASSHGLAGGREQFF.